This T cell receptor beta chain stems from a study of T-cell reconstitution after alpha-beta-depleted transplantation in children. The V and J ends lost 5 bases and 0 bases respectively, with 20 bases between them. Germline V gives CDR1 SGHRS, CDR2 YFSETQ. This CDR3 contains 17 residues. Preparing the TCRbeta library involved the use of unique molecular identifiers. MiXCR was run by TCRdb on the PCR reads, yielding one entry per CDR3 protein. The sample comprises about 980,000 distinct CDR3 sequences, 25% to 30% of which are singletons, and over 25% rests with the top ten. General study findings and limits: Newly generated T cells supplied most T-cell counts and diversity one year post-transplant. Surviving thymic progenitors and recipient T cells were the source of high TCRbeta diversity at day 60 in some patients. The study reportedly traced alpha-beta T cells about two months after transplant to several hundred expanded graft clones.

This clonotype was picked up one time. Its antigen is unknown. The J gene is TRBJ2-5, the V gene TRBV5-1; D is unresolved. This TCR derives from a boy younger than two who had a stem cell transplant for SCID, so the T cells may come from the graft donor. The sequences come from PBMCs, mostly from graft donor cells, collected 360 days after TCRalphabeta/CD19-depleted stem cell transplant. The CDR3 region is CASRKELAPSYQETQYF. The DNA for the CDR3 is TGCGCCAGCAGAAAAGAGTTAGCCCCCTCTTACCAAGAGACCCAGTACTTC.